The 31 T cell receptor beta chains reported below all come from one sample, sequenced in a study of long-term antiretroviral therapy in people with HIV. The immunoSEQ assay was v3.0, run at survey level. Using immunoSEQ multiplex PCR, the repertoire was profiled, and TCRdb retains in-frame clones only, with some absent. The data show roughly 28,000 clones, with approximately 90% seen just once and around 3.3% held by the top ten. Sequenced here: unsorted PBMCs, sampled 1.8 years after starting antiretroviral therapy. Source of these receptors: a woman under 30 with HIV.

This chain joins TRBV18 and TRBJ2-7, with 10 bases that match TRBD2. The trim removed 3 bases at V and 3 bases at J, leaving 11 bases unmatched. The germline CDR1 and CDR2 sequences are KGHSH and LQKENI. The CDR3 covers 17 residues. CDR3 DNA sequence: TGTGCCAGCTCACCGACTGGAGTAGCGGGAGGTATCTACGAGCAGTACTTC. It specifies CASSPTGVAGGIYEQYF. The full variable domain, completed using reference TRBV18 and TRBJ2-7, is NAGVMQNPRHLVRRRGQEARLRCSPMKGHSHVYWYRQLPEEGLKFMVYLQKENIIDESGMPKERFSAEFPKEGPSILRIQQVVRGDSAAYFCASSPTGVAGGIYEQYFGPGTRLTVT.

V is TRBV9 and J is TRBJ1-5; D perhaps matches TRBD1 (5 bases). Trimming removed 0 bases from V and 5 bases from J, with 12 bases in between. CDR3 length equals 15 residues. The germline V gene has CDR1 SGDLS and CDR2 YYNGEE. This CDR3 is CASSVDGTQDQPQHF. CDR3 DNA: TGTGCCAGCAGCGTAGATGGGACTCAAGATCAGCCCCAGCATTTT.

This clone was found once. V usage is TRBV27 and J usage is TRBJ2-3; D might be TRBD2 (7 bases). Trimming removed 5 bases from V and 3 bases from J, with 30 bases in between. This CDR3 spans 20 amino acids. Germline values: CDR1 MNHEY, CDR2 SMNVEV (reference sequence). The CDR3 loop is CASSPRGARRDLAETDTQYF. CDR3 bases: TGTGCCAGCAGTCCGAGGGGGGCGCGGCGGGATCTAGCGGAGACAGATACGCAGTATTTT.

This clone was counted once. The chain couples TRBV15 to TRBJ2-1; 12 bases agree with TRBD2. J was trimmed by 7 bases and V by 1 base; bases with no gene match: 8. CDR1 is LNHNV, CDR2 YYDKDF, per germline (reference sequence). CDR3 length: 17 amino acids. DNA of the CDR3: TGTGCCACCAGCAGAGCAACTGGACTAGCGGGGTATAATGAGCAGTTCTTC. Translation: CATSRATGLAGYNEQFF.

The rearrangement links TRBV4-3 to TRBJ2-3; D is ambiguous. The CDR3 has 18 residues. V lost 0 bases to trimming and J lost 1 base, with 17 bases between them. Germline V gene lookup returns CDR1 LGHNA and CDR2 YSLEER. The CDR3 reads CASSQDGRSCRGTDTQYF. DNA for the CDR3: TGCGCCAGCAGCCAAGATGGTAGGTCTTGTAGGGGCACAGATACGCAGTATTTT.

Note on this clone: The germline gene is not matched at one end of the junction; a read error may be the cause. J is TRBJ2-7 and V is TRBV7-7; the D gene is possibly TRBD1 (5 bases). The CDR3 loop spans 14 amino acids. Germline V gene lookup returns CDR1 SSHAT and CDR2 FNYEAQ (reference sequence). The CDR3 loop reads CASSLKGESYEQYF. The CDR3 region has the DNA TGTGCTAGCAGCTTAAAAGGGGAATCCTACGAGCAGTACTTC.

J is TRBJ2-5 and V is TRBV29-1, with a tentative D call TRBD1 (8 bases). The ends were cut back, 3 bases at V and 5 bases at J, with 19 bases in the middle. Germline CDR1 SQVTM, CDR2 ANQGSEA. The CDR3 has 15 residues. CDR3 nucleotides: TGCAGCGTTGAGGGGGGGCAGGGGGCCTTGGAGACCCAGTACTTC. Its protein is CSVEGGQGALETQYF.

CDR3 bases: TGTGCCATCAGTGAGTCGGACAGGGGAGGATCACCCCTCCACTTT. Its protein is CAISESDRGGSPLHF. The chain carries TRBV10-3 and TRBJ1-6, with 9 bases that match TRBD1. In germline, CDR1 is ENHRY, CDR2 SYGVKD. This CDR3 contains 15 residues. With 0 bases clipped from V and 10 bases from J, the junction kept 4 bases outside the gene matches.

In its sample, this clone was seen a few times. The J gene is TRBJ1-5, the V gene TRBV18; no definite D call. The germline V gene encodes CDR1 KGHSH and CDR2 LQKENI. This CDR3 is built from 12 residues. Trimming left V 6 bases short and J 7 bases short, with 10 bases between. CDR3 nucleotides: TGTGCCAGCTCCAGCCCGGGGCAGCCCCAGCATTTT. Translation: CASSSPGQPQHF.

Only one count was recorded for this clone. This chain connects TRBV18 to TRBJ2-1, with 8 bases identical to TRBD2. Germline assignment: CDR1 KGHSH and CDR2 LQKENI. The CDR3 has 17 residues. Trimming at V came to 5 bases and at J to 0 bases, leaving 9 bases not matched to a gene. CDR3 loop: CASSSAPSGSSYNEQFF. CDR3 in DNA: TGTGCCAGCTCATCAGCCCCCAGCGGGAGCTCCTACAATGAGCAGTTCTTC.

This clone was detected only a few times. The chain combines TRBV4-2 with TRBJ2-5; 8 bases match TRBD1. This CDR3 has 15 amino acids. Trimming at V came to 0 bases and at J to 5 bases, leaving 5 bases not matched to a gene. Per germline, CDR1 LGHNA and CDR2 YNFKEQ. The CDR3 bases are TGTGCCAGCAGCCAAGATCCAGGGGGCGTGGAGACCCAGTACTTC. Residues: CASSQDPGGVETQYF.

The rearrangement uses TRBV4-3 and TRBJ2-7; 8 bases are a match to TRBD2. The length of the CDR3 is 17 residues. The V gene end was trimmed by 0 bases and the J gene end by 0 bases; junction bases not matched to a gene: 7. Germline V gene lookup returns CDR1 LGHNA and CDR2 YSLEER. CDR3 sequence reads: CASSQEWPGGYSYEQYF. The CDR3 DNA reads as TGCGCCAGCAGCCAAGAGTGGCCGGGAGGGTACTCCTACGAGCAGTACTTC.

This sequence joins TRBV18 and TRBJ2-1; no reliable D call. From germline, CDR1 is KGHSH and CDR2 LQKENI. This CDR3 has 12 residues. Trimming cost V 7 bases and J 3 bases, with 7 bases left between them. DNA for the CDR3: TGTGCCAGCTTAAGTCACTACAATGAGCAGTTCTTC. This encodes CASLSHYNEQFF.

The table lists this clone with a count of one. The chain uses TRBV27 and TRBJ2-5; tentatively, D is TRBD1 or TRBD2 (6 bases each). The ends were cut back, 8 bases at V and 5 bases at J, with 15 bases in the middle. The CDR3 runs to 13 residues. Germline assignment: CDR1 MNHEY and CDR2 SMNVEV (reference sequence). Written as DNA, the CDR3 is TGTGCCAGCGGACCCGGGGGCGGGGAGACCCAGTACTTC. Its protein product is CASGPGGGETQYF.

This clone was seen a single time. The chain is built from TRBV5-1 and TRBJ2-7; D ambiguous. This CDR3 has 14 residues. Trimming cost V 3 bases and J 4 bases, with 14 bases left between them. Germline CDR1 SGHRS, CDR2 YFSETQ. Written as DNA, the CDR3 is TGCGCCAGCAGCTCTGAGGATCTGGGGTACGAGCAGTACTTC. Its protein product is CASSSEDLGYEQYF.

J is TRBJ2-1 and V is TRBV6-5, with 8 bases that match TRBD1. This CDR3 contains 13 residues. The ends lost 2 bases at V and 8 bases at J; junction bases unmatched: 2. Germline assignment: CDR1 MNHEY and CDR2 SVGAGI. In nucleotides, the CDR3 is TGTGCCAGCAGTTACATGGACAGGGATGAGCAGTTCTTC. Its translation: CASSYMDRDEQFF.

The V and J genes are TRBV28 and TRBJ2-5, with D perhaps TRBD1 (6 bases). CDR3 length equals 17 residues. V was trimmed by 1 base and J by 0 bases, leaving 15 bases between them. Germline assignment: CDR1 MDHEN and CDR2 SYDVKM. The CDR3 DNA is TGTGCCAGCAGTTTATTTCTTGGGGACATAAACCAAGAGACCCAGTACTTC. The encoded protein is CASSLFLGDINQETQYF.

This clone was recorded a few times. The V gene is TRBV15, the J gene TRBJ1-1; D may be TRBD1 (6 bases). CDR1 is LNHNV and CDR2 is YYDKDF in the germline V gene (reference sequence). This CDR3 region has 16 residues. Deletions cut 4 bases from V and 7 bases from J, with 22 bases between. The CDR3 DNA reads as TGTGCCACCAGCAATCCGGGGGACACATCGTTTGATGAAGCTTTCTTT. Translating it yields CATSNPGDTSFDEAFF.

This sequence joins TRBV28 and TRBJ2-7; D is uncertain. The CDR3 totals 12 residues. V was pared by 0 bases and J by 7 bases, with 7 bases between. Germline CDR1 MDHEN, CDR2 SYDVKM. The chain's CDR3 is CASSLWGQEQYF. The CDR3, as DNA: TGTGCCAGCAGTTTATGGGGTCAAGAGCAGTACTTC.

In DNA, the CDR3 is TGTGCCAGCAGCAACTTCCCAGGGGGAAGCTCCTACGAGCAGTACTTC. Residues: CASSNFPGGSSYEQYF. This chain connects TRBV7-8 to TRBJ2-7, with 7 nucleotides matching TRBD1. The V gene's germline CDR1 is SGHVS and CDR2 FQNEAQ. The CDR3 is made up of 16 amino acids. Unmatched junction bases numbered 10, after V lost 5 bases and J lost 0 bases.

This rearrangement joins TRBV19 to TRBJ2-7, with 8 bases that match TRBD1. The CDR3 extends over 13 amino acids. Germline assignment: CDR1 LNHDA and CDR2 SQIVND (reference sequence). The trim removed 10 bases at V and 5 bases at J, leaving 10 bases unmatched. CDR3: CATLDRGGDEQYF. CDR3 DNA: TGTGCCACCCTAGACAGGGGAGGCGACGAGCAGTACTTC.

The chain uses TRBV9 and TRBJ2-7, with 7 bases fitting TRBD1. The germline gives CDR1 SGDLS, CDR2 YYNGEE. The junction had 11 bases not matched to a gene; V was cut back by 4 bases and J by 7 bases. The CDR3 sequence is 14 residues long. The CDR3 protein is CASSQTDRVSEQYF. The CDR3 bases are TGTGCCAGCAGCCAAACCGACAGGGTATCGGAGCAGTACTTC.

V and J are TRBV5-1 and TRBJ2-7, with TRBD2 identical over 15 bases. The ends lost 3 bases at V and 6 bases at J; junction bases unmatched: 4. The CDR3 length is 15 residues. The V gene's germline CDR1 is SGHRS and CDR2 YFSETQ. The CDR3 is CASSWGLAGGGEQYF. The CDR3 bases are TGCGCCAGCAGCTGGGGACTAGCGGGAGGCGGCGAGCAGTACTTC.

The chain has TRBV7-9 and TRBJ2-7; D gene unclear. The germline gives CDR1 SEHNR, CDR2 FQNEAQ (reference sequence). The CDR3 is 15 residues long. V lost 0 bases to trimming and J lost 6 bases, with 15 bases between them. CDR3 in DNA: TGTGCCAGCAGCTTAGCCGGCGTCTCCGGGCCCGAGCAGTACTTC. It is translated as CASSLAGVSGPEQYF. Together with reference TRBV7-9 and TRBJ2-7, the CDR3 gives the full variable domain: DTGVSQNPRHKITKRGQNVTFRCDPISEHNRLYWYRQTLGQGPEFLTYFQNEAQLEKSRLLSDRFSAERPKGSFSTLEIQRTEQGDSAMYLCASSLAGVSGPEQYFGPGTRLTVT.

In its sample, this clone was seen once. The genes are TRBV4-1 and TRBJ2-1; D is perhaps TRBD2 (6 bases). This CDR3 is built from 16 residues. Trimming left V 5 bases short and J 0 bases short, with 14 bases between. The germline gives CDR1 MGHRA, CDR2 YSYEKL. DNA for the CDR3: TGCGCCAGCAGCTTCCTTAGCGGAAGCTCCTACAATGAGCAGTTCTTC. Encoded protein: CASSFLSGSSYNEQFF.

The V and J genes are TRBV4-1 and TRBJ1-2; no clear D. V dropped 2 bases and J dropped 2 bases, with 18 bases sitting between them. CDR3 length equals 17 residues. CDR1 and CDR2 from the germline V gene are MGHRA and YSYEKL. The CDR3, as DNA: TGCGCCAGCAGCCAACCGCGGGAACCCTCAAAGAACTATGGCTACACCTTC. Its translation: CASSQPREPSKNYGYTF.

This rearrangement joins TRBV5-1 to TRBJ2-5; TRBD2 agrees at 12 bases. This CDR3 comprises 17 residues. CDR1 is SGHRS, CDR2 YFSETQ, per germline. The trim removed 3 bases at V and 5 bases at J, leaving 11 bases unmatched. CDR3 protein: CASSSGLAGSRTETQYF. CDR3 coding DNA: TGCGCCAGCAGCTCGGGACTAGCGGGTTCCCGTACCGAGACCCAGTACTTC.

The V gene is TRBV27, the J gene TRBJ2-1, with D unclear. Per the germline V gene, CDR1 is MNHEY and CDR2 is SMNVEV (reference sequence). CDR3 length equals 13 residues. V was shortened by 2 bases and J by 5 bases, with 7 bases between the two germline ends. The CDR3 sequence is CASSLDRNNEQFF. The CDR3 DNA reads as TGTGCCAGCAGTTTAGATAGGAACAATGAGCAGTTCTTC.

The chain couples TRBV5-1 to TRBJ2-1, with 12 bases identical to TRBD2. J lost 4 bases, V lost 2 bases, and 4 bases had no gene match. Germline V gene data show CDR1 as SGHRS and CDR2 as YFSETQ. CDR3 length equals 16 residues. CDR3 sequence: CASSFGGLAGYNEQFF. CDR3 sequence (DNA): TGCGCCAGCAGCTTCGGAGGACTAGCGGGATACAATGAGCAGTTCTTC.

This clone was seen just once. The chain employs TRBV19 and TRBJ1-5; a possible D gene is TRBD1 (6 bases). Germline-derived CDR1 and CDR2 are LNHDA and SQIVND (reference sequence). The V end was cut by 2 bases, the J end by 2 bases, with 13 bases between. This CDR3 is 16 amino acids long. CDR3 sequence reads: CASSISGVSGNQPQHF. The CDR3 region has the DNA TGTGCCAGTAGTATATCAGGGGTTTCCGGCAATCAGCCCCAGCATTTT.

The rearrangement uses TRBV9 and TRBJ2-3, with a possible D match to TRBD1 (5 bases). The V gene lost 3 bases and the J gene lost 4 bases, with 15 bases spanning the gap. CDR1 SGDLS and CDR2 YYNGEE come from the germline V gene. The CDR3 contains 15 residues. CDR3 sequence reads: CASSALGRDADTQYF. The CDR3 nucleotides are TGTGCCAGCAGCGCCCTAGGCAGGGATGCAGATACGCAGTATTTT. The whole variable domain, filled in from reference TRBV9 and TRBJ2-3, reads DSGVTQTPKHLITATGQRVTLRCSPRSGDLSVYWYQQSLDQGLQFLIQYYNGEERAKGNILERFSAQQFPDLHSELNLSSLELGDSALYFCASSALGRDADTQYFGPGTRLTVL.